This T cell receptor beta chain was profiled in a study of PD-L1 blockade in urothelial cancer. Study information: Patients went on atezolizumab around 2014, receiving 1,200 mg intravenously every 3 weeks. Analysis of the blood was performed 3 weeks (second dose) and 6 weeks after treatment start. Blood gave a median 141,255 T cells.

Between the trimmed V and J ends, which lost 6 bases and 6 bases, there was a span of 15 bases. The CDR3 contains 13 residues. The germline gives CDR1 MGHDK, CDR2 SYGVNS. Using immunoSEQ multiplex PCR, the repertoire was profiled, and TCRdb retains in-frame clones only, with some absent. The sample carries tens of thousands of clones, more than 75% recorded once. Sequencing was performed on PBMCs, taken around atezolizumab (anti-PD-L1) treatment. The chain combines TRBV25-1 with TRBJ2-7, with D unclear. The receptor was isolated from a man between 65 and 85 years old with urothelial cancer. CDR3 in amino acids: CASSAGGSSEQYF. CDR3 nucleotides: TGTGCCAGCAGCGCCGGCGGCTCGTCCGAGCAGTACTTC.